Shown below are 12 T cell receptor beta chains from a single sample sequenced in a study of T cell responses to AZD1222 COVID-19 vaccine. Sequenced by immunoSEQ multiplex PCR; TCRdb stores in-frame clones only, minus some. The sample yields over 130,000 clones, approximately 90% seen once. The specimen was peripheral blood, collected 28 days after the second AZD1222 dose. All receptors derive from an adult who received the AZD1222 COVID-19 vaccine.

This chain uses TRBV29-1 with TRBJ1-2; a possible D gene is TRBD1 (5 bases). Trimming stripped 3 bases from V and 4 bases from J, with 9 bases between. The CDR3 is 12 amino acids. CDR1 and CDR2 (germline): SQVTM, ANQGSEA. The CDR3 spells CSVEWGVYGYTF. CDR3 coding DNA: TGCAGCGTTGAGTGGGGGGTCTATGGCTACACCTTC.

The V call is TRBV6-6, the J call TRBJ1-6, with 8 bases identical to TRBD1. The CDR3 spans 19 residues. V lost 5 bases, J lost 1 base, and 13 bases stayed unmatched. Germline CDR1 and CDR2: MNHNY and SVGAGI (reference sequence). CDR3 nucleotides: TGTGCCAGCAGTCGCACACACCCGACAGGGGAATCCTATAATTCACCCCTCCACTTT. Translating gives CASSRTHPTGESYNSPLHF.

The chain is built from TRBV19 and TRBJ1-1, with D possibly TRBD1 on 5 matching bases. This CDR3 has 12 amino acids. Trimming stripped 8 bases from V and 1 base from J, with 8 bases between. The germline CDR1 and CDR2 sequences are LNHDA and SQIVND (reference sequence). CDR3 DNA sequence: TGTGCCAGTGGGGCCACGAACACTGAAGCTTTCTTT. Amino acid sequence: CASGATNTEAFF. Combining the CDR3 with reference TRBV19 and TRBJ1-1 gives the whole variable domain DGGITQSPKYLFRKEGQNVTLSCEQNLNHDAMYWYRQDPGQGLRLIYYSQIVNDFQKGDIAEGYSVSREKKESFPLTVTSAQKNPTAFYLCASGATNTEAFFGQGTRLTVV.

V is TRBV4-1 and J is TRBJ1-3, with a weak D call TRBD1 (5 bases). V was clipped by 0 bases and J by 2 bases, with 8 bases between them. The CDR3 has 15 amino acids. Germline CDR1 and CDR2: MGHRA and YSYEKL. CDR3 coding DNA: TGCGCCAGCAGCCAAGATACAGGCACTGGAAACACCATATATTTT. It specifies CASSQDTGTGNTIYF.

This clone was seen only once. The genes are TRBV18 and TRBJ2-7; 8 nucleotides line up with TRBD1. The CDR3 totals 14 residues. Germline loops: CDR1 KGHSH, CDR2 LQKENI. J gave up 1 base and V 3 bases, and 2 bases lay outside the gene matches. The CDR3 nucleotides read TGTGCCAGCTCACCGGACAGGGCTTCCTACGAGCAGTACTTC. Its translation is CASSPDRASYEQYF.

This chain uses TRBV7-2 with TRBJ1-1; TRBD1 matches 8 bases. Germline V CDR1 and CDR2: SGHTA, FQGNSA. CDR3 length: 14 amino acids. With 2 bases clipped from V and 5 bases from J, the junction kept 4 bases outside the gene matches. Here the CDR3 DNA reads TGTGCCAGCAGCTTACAGGGGGCCAGGACTGAAGCTTTCTTT. This translates into CASSLQGARTEAFF.

This sequence joins TRBV19 and TRBJ2-3; no reliable D call. The CDR3 length is 13 residues. The V gene lost 0 bases and the J gene lost 7 bases, with 8 bases spanning the gap. The V gene's germline CDR1 is LNHDA and CDR2 SQIVND (reference sequence). CDR3 loop: CASSIDWWNTQYF. Here the CDR3 DNA reads TGTGCCAGTAGTATAGATTGGTGGAATACGCAGTATTTT.

CDR3 in DNA: TGTGCCAGCAGTTTCCCCAGCCGTCCTAACTATGGCTACACCTTC. Its translation is CASSFPSRPNYGYTF. The chain combines TRBV28 with TRBJ1-2; D ambiguous. This CDR3 has 15 amino acids. Germline values: CDR1 MDHEN, CDR2 SYDVKM. V was clipped by 3 bases and J by 0 bases, with 11 bases between them.

This clone has just one count. V and J are TRBV5-4 and TRBJ1-1, with 7 positions matching TRBD1. V was clipped by 2 bases and J by 5 bases; unmatched bases: 6. The CDR3 loop spans 14 amino acids. Germline V CDR1 and CDR2: SGHNT, YYREEE (reference sequence). The CDR3 DNA follows: TGTGCCAGCAGCTTTATCGACAGGGCGACTGAAGCTTTCTTT. Translating it yields CASSFIDRATEAFF.

The chain is built from TRBV28 and TRBJ2-1, with TRBD1 as a possible D gene (6 bases). This CDR3 is built from 16 residues. V lost 6 bases, J lost 0 bases, and 15 bases lay in between. Germline CDR1 MDHEN, CDR2 SYDVKM. The CDR3 reads CASSLAGAVSYNEQFF. The CDR3 DNA is TGTGCCAGCAGCCTCGCAGGGGCGGTCTCCTACAATGAGCAGTTCTTC.

The chain joins TRBV5-1 to TRBJ1-4; maybe TRBD1 (5 bases). Deletions cut 3 bases from V and 7 bases from J, with 10 bases between. The length of the CDR3 is 13 residues. Per germline, CDR1 SGHRS and CDR2 YFSETQ. CDR3 sequence reads: CASSWGDGEKLFF. The CDR3 DNA reads TGCGCCAGCAGCTGGGGGGACGGTGAAAAACTGTTTTTT.

This clone has only one observation. This sequence joins TRBV7-2 and TRBJ2-1, with D possibly matching TRBD2 (6 bases). The ends were cut back, 6 bases at V and 3 bases at J, with 12 bases in the middle. Germline values: CDR1 SGHTA, CDR2 FQGNSA. The CDR3 covers 14 residues. The CDR3 DNA sequence: TGTGCCAGCAGAGGAGGGTCGATCTACAATGAGCAGTTCTTC. Translated: CASRGGSIYNEQFF.